A single T cell receptor (beta chain) is shown here with its context. Antigen: not known. CDR3 length: 16 residues. V lost 3 bases and J lost 0; bases outside the gene matches: 4. Germline CDR1 and CDR2: SGHRS and YFSETQ. The data were obtained in a study of T cell repertoires in cytomegalovirus infection. The wider study: As its CMV epitopes, the study selected recently identified HLA-C-restricted and well-studied HLA-B-restricted targets. Public TCR beta signatures were indicative of both CMV infection and a matching HLA type.

Whole-study findings and limits: In two of eight donors, the top clonotype was HLA-C-restricted CMV-specific. Carriers of CMV plus the relevant HLA were identified by cumulative public TCR beta family frequency.

One entry per CDR3 protein results from TCRdb running MiXCR on the reads. The sample consists of roughly 920,000 distinct CDR3 sequences, 31% of them appearing once. The chain employs TRBV5-1 and TRBJ2-3, with 10 bases lining up with TRBD1. The clonotype was recovered from a human donor in good health (CMV status not recorded). Some clones in this sample may be carry-over from other donors' samples. Sequencing was performed on cultured CD8+ T cells from PBMCs, taken from culture after CMV antigen stimulation. In DNA form, the CDR3 reads TGCGCCAGCAGCTCCGGGACAGGGGAGAGCACAGATACGCAGTATTTT. Translating gives CASSSGTGESTDTQYF.